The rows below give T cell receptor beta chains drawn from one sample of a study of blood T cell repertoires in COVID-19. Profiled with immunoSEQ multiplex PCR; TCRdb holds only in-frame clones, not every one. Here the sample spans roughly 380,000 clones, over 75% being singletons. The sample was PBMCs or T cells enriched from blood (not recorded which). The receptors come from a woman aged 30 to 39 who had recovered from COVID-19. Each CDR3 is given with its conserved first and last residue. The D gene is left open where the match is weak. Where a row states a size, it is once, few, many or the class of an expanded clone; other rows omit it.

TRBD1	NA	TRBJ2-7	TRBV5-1	CASSPRPLQGMNYEQYF	TGCGCCAGCAGCCCACGGCCTTTACAGGGGATGAACTACGAGCAGTACTTC
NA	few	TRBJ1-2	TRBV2	CASRQDGNYGYTF	TGTGCCAGCAGACAGGACGGAAACTATGGCTACACCTTC
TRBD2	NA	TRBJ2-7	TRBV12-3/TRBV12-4	CASIAGTSGEQYF	TGTGCCAGCATCGCCGGGACTAGCGGGGAGCAGTACTTC
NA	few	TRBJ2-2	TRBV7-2	CASSRTFRFPGELFF	TGTGCCAGCAGCAGGACATTTCGGTTTCCCGGGGAGCTGTTTTTT
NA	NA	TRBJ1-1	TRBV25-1	CASRTGNTEAFF	TGTGCCAGCAGAACAGGGAACACTGAAGCTTTCTTT
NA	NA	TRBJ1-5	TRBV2	CASSESSSNQPQHF	TGTGCCAGCAGTGAGTCCTCTAGCAATCAGCCCCAGCATTTT
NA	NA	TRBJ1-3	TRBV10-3	CAISAEQGTGNTIYF	TGTGCCATCAGCGCCGAACAGGGAACTGGAAACACCATATATTTT
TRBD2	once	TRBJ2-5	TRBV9	CASSSRTSGRMETQYF	TGTGCCAGCAGCAGTCGGACTAGCGGGAGGATGGAGACCCAGTACTTC
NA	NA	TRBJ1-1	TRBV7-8	CASSSGQWGTEAFF	TGTGCCAGCAGCTCAGGACAGTGGGGGACTGAAGCTTTCTTT
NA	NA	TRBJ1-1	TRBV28	CASSLRGEGTEAFF	TGTGCCAGCAGTTTACGAGGAGAGGGCACTGAAGCTTTCTTT
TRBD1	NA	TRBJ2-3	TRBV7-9	CASSLPARGQGASTDTQYF	TGTGCCAGCAGCTTACCGGCCAGGGGGCAAGGGGCGAGCACAGATACGCAGTATTTT
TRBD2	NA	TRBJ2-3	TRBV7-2	CASSHSGEGTDTQYF	TGTGCCAGCAGCCATAGCGGGGAAGGCACAGATACGCAGTATTTT
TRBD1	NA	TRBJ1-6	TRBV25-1	CASSEKGQVNSPLHF	TGTGCCAGCAGTGAAAAGGGACAGGTTAATTCACCCCTCCACTTT
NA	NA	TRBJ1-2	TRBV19	CASSPIQGREGYTF	TGTGCCAGTAGTCCAATTCAGGGAAGGGAAGGCTACACCTTC
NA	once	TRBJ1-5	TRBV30	CACGVADSNQPQHF	TGTGCCTGCGGTGTGGCGGATAGCAATCAGCCCCAGCATTTT